This TCR beta chain was sequenced for a study of shared clonotypes between healthy human individuals. On the study more broadly: A few men and a couple of women, aged 18 to 49, were donors. General observations from the study: Donor clonotype sharing was expected to depend on sequencing depth.

Replicate sorted-subset PCRs were loaded with around 200 ng DNA, about 28,000 T cell genomes. In the authors' workflow: Filtering of immunoSEQ junctional sequences could not match full-length read filtering. Some clones are missing from TCRdb's copy, which holds only in-frame ones; the method was immunoSEQ multiplex PCR. The V and J calls and clone size come from that table; D and trimming were worked out from the DNA. Counted here are some 700,000 clones, about 92% occurring once; the ten biggest clones make up 34%. The CDR3 is 14 amino acids. With 0 bases removed from V and 4 bases from J, the gap between germline ends came to 9 bases. Germline lookup yields CDR1 MNHEY and CDR2 SVGAGI. On this clone itself: Its antigen is currently unknown. The same CDR3 can be traced to other DNA sequences in this sample.

The sequence derives from a young man in good health. Some clones in this sample may be carry-over from other donors' samples. The sequenced sample was memory CD8+ T cells from PBMCs. Subset reported: CD45RO+ cells pooled with CCR7-negative TemRA cells. The rearrangement uses TRBV6-5 and TRBJ1-2; no firm D call. CDR3 DNA sequence: TGTGCCAGCAGTTACTCGGAGGGTCCCTATGGCTACACCTTC. The encoded protein is CASSYSEGPYGYTF.